The present T cell receptor beta chain was sequenced within a study of CD8 T cells in Susac syndrome. Looking at the study overall: When blood was drawn, patients with Susac syndrome were on intravenous immunoglobulin alone, on corticosteroids, or therapy-naive.

V was trimmed by 4 bases and J by 2 bases, leaving 14 bases between them. This CDR3 is built from 15 residues. Germline lookup yields CDR1 SGHTS and CDR2 YDEGEE. Random hexamers were used to reverse transcribe roughly 0.45 to 1 ug of RNA. TCRdb fed the immunoSEQ multiplex PCR reads into MiXCR, producing one record per CDR3 protein. Of approximately 87,000 distinct CDR3 sequences in the sample, approximately 96% were seen once. The receptor's source is a human donor with Susac syndrome. Sequenced: CD8+ T cells from PBMCs. The chain combines TRBV5-8 with TRBJ2-3; D unclear. CDR3 amino acids: CASSLGVATTDTQYF. CDR3 nucleotide sequence: TGTGCCAGCAGCCTAGGTGTAGCAACCACAGATACGCAGTATTTT.